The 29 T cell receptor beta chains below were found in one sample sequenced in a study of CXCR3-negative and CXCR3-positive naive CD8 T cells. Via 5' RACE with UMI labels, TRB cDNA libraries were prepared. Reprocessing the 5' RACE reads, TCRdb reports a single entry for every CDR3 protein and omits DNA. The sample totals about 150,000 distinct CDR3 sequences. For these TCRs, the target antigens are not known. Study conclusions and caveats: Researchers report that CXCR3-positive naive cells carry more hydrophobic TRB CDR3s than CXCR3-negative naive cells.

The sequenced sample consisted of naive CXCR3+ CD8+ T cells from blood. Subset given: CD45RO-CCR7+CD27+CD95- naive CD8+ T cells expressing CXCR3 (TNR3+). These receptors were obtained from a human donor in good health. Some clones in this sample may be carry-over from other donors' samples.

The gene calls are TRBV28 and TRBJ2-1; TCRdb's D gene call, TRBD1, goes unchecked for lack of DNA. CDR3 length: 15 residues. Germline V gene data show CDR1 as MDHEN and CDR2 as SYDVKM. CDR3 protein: CASRPGVMAYNEQFF.

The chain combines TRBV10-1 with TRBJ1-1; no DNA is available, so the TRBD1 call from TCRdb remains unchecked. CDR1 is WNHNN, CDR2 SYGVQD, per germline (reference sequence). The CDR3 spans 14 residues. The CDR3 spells CASSEHPGNTEAFF.

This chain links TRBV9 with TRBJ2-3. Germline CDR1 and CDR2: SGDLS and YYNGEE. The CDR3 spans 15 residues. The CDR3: CASSVAPRVSDTQYF.

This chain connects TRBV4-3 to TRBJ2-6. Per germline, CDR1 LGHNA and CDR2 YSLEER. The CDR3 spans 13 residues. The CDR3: CASSQTGANVLTF.

The CDR3 loop reads CASSLGPYGYTF. This chain uses TRBV11-3 with TRBJ1-2; the D call of TRBD1 rests on TCRdb alone, since no DNA is present to check it. The CDR3 runs 12 residues. The germline V gene encodes CDR1 SGHNT and CDR2 YENEEA.

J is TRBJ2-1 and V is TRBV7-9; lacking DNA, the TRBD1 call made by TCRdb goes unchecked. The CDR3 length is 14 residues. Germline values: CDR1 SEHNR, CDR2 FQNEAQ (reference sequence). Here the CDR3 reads CASSGRDSYNEQFF.

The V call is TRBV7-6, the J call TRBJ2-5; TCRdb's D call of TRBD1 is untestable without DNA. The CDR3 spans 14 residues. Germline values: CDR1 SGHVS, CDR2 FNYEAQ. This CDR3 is CASSPYAGLETQYF.

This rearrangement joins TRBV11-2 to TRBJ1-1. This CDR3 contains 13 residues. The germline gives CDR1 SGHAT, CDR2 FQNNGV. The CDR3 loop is CASSSGRDTEAFF.

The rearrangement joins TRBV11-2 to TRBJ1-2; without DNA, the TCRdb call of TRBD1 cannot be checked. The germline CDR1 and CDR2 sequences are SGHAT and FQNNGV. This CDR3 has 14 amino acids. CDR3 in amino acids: CASTPGGTYYGYTF. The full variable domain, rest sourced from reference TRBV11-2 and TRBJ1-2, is EAGVAQSPRYKIIEKRQSVAFWCNPISGHATLYWYQQILGQGPKLLIQFQNNGVVDDSQLPKDRFSAERLKGVDSTLKIQPAKLEDSAVYLCASTPGGTYYGYTFGSGTRLTVV.

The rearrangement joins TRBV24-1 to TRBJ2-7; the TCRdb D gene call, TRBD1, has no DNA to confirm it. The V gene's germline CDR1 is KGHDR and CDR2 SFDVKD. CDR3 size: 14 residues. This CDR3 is CATSGPEGTYEQYF.

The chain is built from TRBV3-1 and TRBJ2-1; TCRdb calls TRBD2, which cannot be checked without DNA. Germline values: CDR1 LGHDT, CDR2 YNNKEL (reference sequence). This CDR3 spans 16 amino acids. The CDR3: CASSQLAGSFPYEQFF.

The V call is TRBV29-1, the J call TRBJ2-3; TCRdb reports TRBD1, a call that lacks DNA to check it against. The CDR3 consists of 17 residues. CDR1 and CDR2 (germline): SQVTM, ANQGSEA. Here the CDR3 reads CSVEEYDVGQTTDTQYF.

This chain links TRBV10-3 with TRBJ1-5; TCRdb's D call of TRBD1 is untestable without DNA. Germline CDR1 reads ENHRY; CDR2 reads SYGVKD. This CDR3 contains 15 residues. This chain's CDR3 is CAISDSSGAGQPQHF.

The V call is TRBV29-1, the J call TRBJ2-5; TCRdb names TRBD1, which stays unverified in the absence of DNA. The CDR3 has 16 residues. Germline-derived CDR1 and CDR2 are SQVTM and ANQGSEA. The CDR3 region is CSVQGGGQRIQETQYF.

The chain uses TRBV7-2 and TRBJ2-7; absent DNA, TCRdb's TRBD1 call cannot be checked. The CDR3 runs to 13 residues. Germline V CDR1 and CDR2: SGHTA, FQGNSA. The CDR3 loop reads CASSSGVGDEQYF.

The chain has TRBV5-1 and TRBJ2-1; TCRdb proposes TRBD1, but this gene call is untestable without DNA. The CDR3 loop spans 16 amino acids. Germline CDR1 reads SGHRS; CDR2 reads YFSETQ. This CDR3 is CASSLFGGGQSNEQFF. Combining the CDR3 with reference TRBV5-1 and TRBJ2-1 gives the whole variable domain KAGVTQTPRYLIKTRGQQVTLSCSPISGHRSVSWYQQTPGQGLQFLFEYFSETQRNKGNFPGRFSGRQFSNSRSEMNVSTLELGDSALYLCASSLFGGGQSNEQFFGPGTRLTVL.

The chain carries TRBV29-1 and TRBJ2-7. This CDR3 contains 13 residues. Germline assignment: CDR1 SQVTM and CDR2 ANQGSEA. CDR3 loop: CSVESGSSYEQYF.

The CDR3 sequence is CASSPPGGGSYEQYF. The V gene is TRBV23-1, the J gene TRBJ2-7; TCRdb designates TRBD1, a call that cannot be tested without DNA. Being an ORF, TRBV23-1 has a function that is uncertain. The CDR3 covers 15 residues.

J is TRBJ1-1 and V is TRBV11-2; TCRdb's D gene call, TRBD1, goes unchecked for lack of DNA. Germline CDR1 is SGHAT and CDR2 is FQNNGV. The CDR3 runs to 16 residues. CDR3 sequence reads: CASSPHADGVNTEAFF. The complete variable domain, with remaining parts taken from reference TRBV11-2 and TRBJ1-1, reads EAGVAQSPRYKIIEKRQSVAFWCNPISGHATLYWYQQILGQGPKLLIQFQNNGVVDDSQLPKDRFSAERLKGVDSTLKIQPAKLEDSAVYLCASSPHADGVNTEAFFGQGTRLTVV.

The CDR3 reads CATSLWGELAKNIQYF. The chain is built from TRBV12-3 or TRBV12-4 and TRBJ2-4; with no DNA, the TCRdb D assignment of TRBD1 cannot be verified. This CDR3 has 16 residues.

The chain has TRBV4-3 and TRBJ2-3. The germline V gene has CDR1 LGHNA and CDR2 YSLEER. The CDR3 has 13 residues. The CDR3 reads CASSPTLRDTQYF.

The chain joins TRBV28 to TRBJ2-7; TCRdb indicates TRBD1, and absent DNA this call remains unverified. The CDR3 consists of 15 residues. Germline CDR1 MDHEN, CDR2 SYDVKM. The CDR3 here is CASSGGTQSSYEQYF.

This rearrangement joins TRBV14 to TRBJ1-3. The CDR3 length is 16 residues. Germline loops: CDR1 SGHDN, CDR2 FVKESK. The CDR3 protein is CASSSEEGIPGNTIYF.

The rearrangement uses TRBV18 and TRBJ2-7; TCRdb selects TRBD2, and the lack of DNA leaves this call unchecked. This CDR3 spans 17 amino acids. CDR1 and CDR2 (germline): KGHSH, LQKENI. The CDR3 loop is CASSPQPGLAGVYEQYF.

The chain's CDR3 is CASSYPRAASTDTQYF. This chain links TRBV7-2 with TRBJ2-3; TCRdb proposes TRBD1, but this gene call is untestable without DNA. The CDR3 has 16 residues. The germline CDR1 and CDR2 sequences are SGHTA and FQGNSA.

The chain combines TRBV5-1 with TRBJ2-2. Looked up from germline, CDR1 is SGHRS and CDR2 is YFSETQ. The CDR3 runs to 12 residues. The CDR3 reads CASSLSAGELFF. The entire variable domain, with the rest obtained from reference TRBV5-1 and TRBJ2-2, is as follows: KAGVTQTPRYLIKTRGQQVTLSCSPISGHRSVSWYQQTPGQGLQFLFEYFSETQRNKGNFPGRFSGRQFSNSRSEMNVSTLELGDSALYLCASSLSAGELFFGEGSRLTVL.

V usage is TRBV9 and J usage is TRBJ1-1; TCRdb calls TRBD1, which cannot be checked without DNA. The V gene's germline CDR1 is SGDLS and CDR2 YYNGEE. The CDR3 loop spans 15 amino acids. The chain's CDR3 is CASSLQTGLNTEAFF.

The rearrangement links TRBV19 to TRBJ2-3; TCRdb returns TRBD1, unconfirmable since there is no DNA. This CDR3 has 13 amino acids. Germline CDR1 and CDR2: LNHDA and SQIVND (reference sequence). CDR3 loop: CASNRGLEDTQYF.

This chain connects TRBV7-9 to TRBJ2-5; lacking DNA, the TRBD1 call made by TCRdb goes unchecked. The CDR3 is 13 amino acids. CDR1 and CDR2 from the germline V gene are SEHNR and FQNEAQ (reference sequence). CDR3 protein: CASSPRGGETQYF.